Detailed here is one T cell receptor beta chain. Method: immunoSEQ multiplex PCR; TCRdb's copy keeps in-frame clones and lacks some. The repertoire consists of 200,000 to 250,000 clones, with around four fifths occurring once and the leading ten covering approximately 1.8%. The data derive from a study of blood T cell repertoires in COVID-19. Study-level information: Some COVID-19 samples were acute and others convalescent; all came from the United States, Italy and Spain. Sources were T cells, B-cell-depleted T cells, or PBMCs; the material itself was cDNA or gDNA.

The CDR3 has 11 residues. Trimming took 6 bases from V and 4 from J, leaving 10 bases between them. Per the germline V gene, CDR1 is DFQATT and CDR2 is SNEGSKA (reference sequence). V usage is TRBV20-1 and J usage is TRBJ2-7; a weak D match, TRBD2 (5 bases). The sequence was collected from a man aged 25-45 years who had recovered from COVID-19. The sample taken for sequencing was peripheral blood. CDR3 in amino acids: CSAYGGYEQYF. The CDR3 DNA sequence: TGCAGTGCATACGGAGGATACGAGCAGTACTTC.